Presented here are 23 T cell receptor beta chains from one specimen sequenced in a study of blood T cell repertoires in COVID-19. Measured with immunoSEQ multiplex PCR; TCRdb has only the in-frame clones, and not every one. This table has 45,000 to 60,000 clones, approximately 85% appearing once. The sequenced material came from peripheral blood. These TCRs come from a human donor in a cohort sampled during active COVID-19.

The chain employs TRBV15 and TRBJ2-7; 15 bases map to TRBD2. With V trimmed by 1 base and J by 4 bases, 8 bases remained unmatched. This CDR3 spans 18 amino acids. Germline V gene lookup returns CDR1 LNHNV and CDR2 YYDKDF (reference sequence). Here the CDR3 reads CATSRGRTSGRGLYEQYF. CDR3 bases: TGTGCCACCAGCAGAGGTCGGACTAGCGGGAGGGGTTTGTACGAGCAGTACTTC. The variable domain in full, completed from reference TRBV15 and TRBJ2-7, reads DAMVIQNPRYQVTQFGKPVTLSCSQTLNHNVMYWYQQKSSQAPKLLFHYYDKDFNNEADTPDNFQSRRPNTSFCFLDIRSPGLGDTAMYLCATSRGRTSGRGLYEQYFGPGTRLTVT.

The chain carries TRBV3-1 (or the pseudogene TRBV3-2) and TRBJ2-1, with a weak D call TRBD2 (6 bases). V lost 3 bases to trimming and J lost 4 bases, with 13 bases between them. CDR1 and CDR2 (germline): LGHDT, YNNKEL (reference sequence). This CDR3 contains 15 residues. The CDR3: CASSQGEVGYNEQFF. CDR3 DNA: TGTGCCAGCAGCCAGGGGGAGGTGGGATACAATGAGCAGTTCTTC.

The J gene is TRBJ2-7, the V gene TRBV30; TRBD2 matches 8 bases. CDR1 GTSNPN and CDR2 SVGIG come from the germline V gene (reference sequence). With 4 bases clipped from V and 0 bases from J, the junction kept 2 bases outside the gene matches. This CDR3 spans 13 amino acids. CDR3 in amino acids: CAWTSGPSYEQYF. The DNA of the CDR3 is TGTGCCTGGACTAGCGGGCCCTCCTACGAGCAGTACTTC. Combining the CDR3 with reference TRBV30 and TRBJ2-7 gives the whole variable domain SQTIHQWPATLVQPVGSPLSLECTVEGTSNPNLYWYRQAAGRGLQLLFYSVGIGQISSEVPQNLSASRPQDRQFILSSKKLLLSDSGFYLCAWTSGPSYEQYFGPGTRLTVT.

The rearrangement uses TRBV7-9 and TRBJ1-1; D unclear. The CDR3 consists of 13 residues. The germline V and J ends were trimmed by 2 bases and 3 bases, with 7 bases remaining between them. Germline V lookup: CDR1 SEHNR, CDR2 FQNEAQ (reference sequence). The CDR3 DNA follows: TGTGCCAGCAGCTTAAGGAGCGACACTGAAGCTTTCTTT. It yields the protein CASSLRSDTEAFF.

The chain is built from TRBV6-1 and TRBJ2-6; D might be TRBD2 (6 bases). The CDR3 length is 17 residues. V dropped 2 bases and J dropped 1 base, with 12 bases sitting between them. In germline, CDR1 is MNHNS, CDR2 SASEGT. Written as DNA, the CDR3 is TGTGCCAGCAGTGAATGGTGGGCGGGGTCTGGGGCCAACGTCCTGACTTTC. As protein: CASSEWWAGSGANVLTF.

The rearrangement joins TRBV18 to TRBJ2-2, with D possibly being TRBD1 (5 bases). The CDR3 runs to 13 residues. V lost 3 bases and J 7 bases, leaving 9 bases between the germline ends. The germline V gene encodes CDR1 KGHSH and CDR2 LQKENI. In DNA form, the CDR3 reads TGTGCCAGCTCACCGGACACGGGCGGGGAGCTGTTTTTT. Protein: CASSPDTGGELFF.

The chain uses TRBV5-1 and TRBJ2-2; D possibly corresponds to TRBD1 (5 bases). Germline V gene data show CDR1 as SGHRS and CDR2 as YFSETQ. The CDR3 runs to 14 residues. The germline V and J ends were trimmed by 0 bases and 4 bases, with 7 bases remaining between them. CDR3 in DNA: TGCGCCAGCAGCTTGGACACAGGCACCGGGGAGCTGTTTTTT. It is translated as CASSLDTGTGELFF.

CDR3 region: CASSLQGTSYNEQFF. CDR3 bases: TGTGCCAGCAGCCTACAGGGGACGTCCTACAATGAGCAGTTCTTC. The V and J genes are TRBV11-2 and TRBJ2-1; TRBD1 aligns across 7 bases. The V segment lost 5 bases and the J segment 1 base; nucleotides outside the gene matches: 5. The CDR3 runs 15 residues. Germline V CDR1 and CDR2: SGHAT, FQNNGV.

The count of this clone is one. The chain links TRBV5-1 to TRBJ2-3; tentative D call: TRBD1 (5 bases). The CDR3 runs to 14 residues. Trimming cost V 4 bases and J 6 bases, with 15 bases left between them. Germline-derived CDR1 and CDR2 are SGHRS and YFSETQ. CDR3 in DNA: TGCGCCAGCAGCACCCTAGGGGCCGGTGATACGCAGTATTTT. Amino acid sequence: CASSTLGAGDTQYF.

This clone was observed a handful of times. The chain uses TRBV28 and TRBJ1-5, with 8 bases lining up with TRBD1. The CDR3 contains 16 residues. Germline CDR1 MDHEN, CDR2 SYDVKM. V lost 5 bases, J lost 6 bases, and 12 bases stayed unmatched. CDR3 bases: TGTGCCAGCAGTGGGGGACAGGCCCCGACGGGTCAGCCCCAGCATTTT. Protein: CASSGGQAPTGQPQHF.

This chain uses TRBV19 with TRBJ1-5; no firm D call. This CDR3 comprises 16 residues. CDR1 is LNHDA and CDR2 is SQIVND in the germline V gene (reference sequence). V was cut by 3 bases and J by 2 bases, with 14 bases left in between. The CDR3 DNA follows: TGTGCCAGTAGTATCTGGGCCGAGGGTGGCAATCAGCCCCAGCATTTT. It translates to CASSIWAEGGNQPQHF.

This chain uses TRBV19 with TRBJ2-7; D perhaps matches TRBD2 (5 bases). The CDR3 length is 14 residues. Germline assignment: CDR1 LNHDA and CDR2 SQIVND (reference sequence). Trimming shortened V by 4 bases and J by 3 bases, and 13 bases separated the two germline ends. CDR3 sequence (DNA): TGTGCCAGTAGTACCCGGGATAAAAGCTACGAGCAGTACTTC. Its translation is CASSTRDKSYEQYF.

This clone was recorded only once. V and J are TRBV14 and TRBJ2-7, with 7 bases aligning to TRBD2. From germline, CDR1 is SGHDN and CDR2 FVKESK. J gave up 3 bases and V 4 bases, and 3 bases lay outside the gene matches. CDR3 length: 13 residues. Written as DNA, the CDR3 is TGTGCCAGCAGCCTGGGGACTAACTACGAGCAGTACTTC. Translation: CASSLGTNYEQYF.

CDR3 loop: CASSLRVGVETQYF. CDR3 bases: TGCGCCAGCAGCTTGAGGGTAGGGGTGGAGACCCAGTACTTC. This chain connects TRBV5-1 to TRBJ2-5; tentatively, D is TRBD1 (5 bases). Germline loops: CDR1 SGHRS, CDR2 YFSETQ. Trimming took 1 base from V and 5 from J, leaving 12 bases between them. The CDR3 is 14 residues long.

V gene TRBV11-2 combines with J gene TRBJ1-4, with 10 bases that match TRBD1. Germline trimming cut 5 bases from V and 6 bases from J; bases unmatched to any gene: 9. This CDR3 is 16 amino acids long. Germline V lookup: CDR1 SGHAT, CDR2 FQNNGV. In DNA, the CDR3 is TGTGCCAGCAGCCTCACCTTGGGACAGGGGTATGAAAAACTGTTTTTT. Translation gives CASSLTLGQGYEKLFF.

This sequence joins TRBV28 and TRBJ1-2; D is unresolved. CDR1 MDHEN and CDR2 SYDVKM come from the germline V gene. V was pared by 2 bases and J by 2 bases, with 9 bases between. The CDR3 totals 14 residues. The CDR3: CASSLGTKNYGYTF. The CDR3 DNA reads TGTGCCAGCAGTTTAGGCACTAAAAACTATGGCTACACCTTC.

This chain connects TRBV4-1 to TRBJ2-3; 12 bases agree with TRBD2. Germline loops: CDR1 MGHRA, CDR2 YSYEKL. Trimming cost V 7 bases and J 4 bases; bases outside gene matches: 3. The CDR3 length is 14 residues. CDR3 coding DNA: TGCGCCAGCACTCTAGCGGGAGGGTCAGATACGCAGTATTTT. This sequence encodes CASTLAGGSDTQYF.

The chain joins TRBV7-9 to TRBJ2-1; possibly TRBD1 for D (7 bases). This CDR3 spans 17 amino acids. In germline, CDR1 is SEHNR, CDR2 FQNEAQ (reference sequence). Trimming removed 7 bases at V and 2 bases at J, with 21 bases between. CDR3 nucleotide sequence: TGTGCCAGCAAACCCGTGAGGGGGGACAGACCCTACAATGAGCAGTTCTTC. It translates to CASKPVRGDRPYNEQFF. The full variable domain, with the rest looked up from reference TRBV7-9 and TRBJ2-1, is DTGVSQNPRHKITKRGQNVTFRCDPISEHNRLYWYRQTLGQGPEFLTYFQNEAQLEKSRLLSDRFSAERPKGSFSTLEIQRTEQGDSAMYLCASKPVRGDRPYNEQFFGPGTRLTVL.

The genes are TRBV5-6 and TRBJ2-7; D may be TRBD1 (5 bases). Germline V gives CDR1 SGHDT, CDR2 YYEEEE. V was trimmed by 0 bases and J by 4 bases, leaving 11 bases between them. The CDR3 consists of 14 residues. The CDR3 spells CASSLEPRAYEQYF. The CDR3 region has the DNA TGTGCCAGCAGCTTGGAGCCCAGGGCGTACGAGCAGTACTTC.

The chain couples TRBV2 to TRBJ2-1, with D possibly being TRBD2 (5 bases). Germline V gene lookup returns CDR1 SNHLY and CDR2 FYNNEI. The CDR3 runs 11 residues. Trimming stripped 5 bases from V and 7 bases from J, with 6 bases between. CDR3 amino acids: CASSRRNEQFF. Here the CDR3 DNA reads TGTGCCAGCAGTAGGAGGAATGAGCAGTTCTTC.

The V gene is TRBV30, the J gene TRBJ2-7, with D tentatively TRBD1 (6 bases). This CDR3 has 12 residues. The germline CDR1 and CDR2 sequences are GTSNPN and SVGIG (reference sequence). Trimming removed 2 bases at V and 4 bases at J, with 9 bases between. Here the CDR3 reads CAWSRQGYEQYF. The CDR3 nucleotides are TGTGCCTGGAGTCGGCAGGGGTACGAGCAGTACTTC.

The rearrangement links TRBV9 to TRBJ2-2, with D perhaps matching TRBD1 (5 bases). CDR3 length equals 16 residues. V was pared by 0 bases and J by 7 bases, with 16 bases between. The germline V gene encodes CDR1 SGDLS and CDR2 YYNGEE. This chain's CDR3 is CASSVGPGPRGGELFF. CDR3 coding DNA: TGTGCCAGCAGCGTAGGACCAGGACCTAGGGGCGGGGAGCTGTTTTTT.

In nucleotides, the CDR3 is TGTGCCAGCAGACCAGCGTCAGGGGGCGGGGGCTACACCTTC. The encoded protein is CASRPASGGGGYTF. This chain uses TRBV7-2 with TRBJ1-2, with TRBD1 matching 8 bases. Germline values: CDR1 SGHTA, CDR2 FQGNSA. This CDR3 region has 14 residues. V lost 6 bases to trimming and J lost 8 bases; unmatched junction nucleotides: 11. Looking up the rest from reference TRBV7-2 and TRBJ1-2 gives the full variable domain: GAGVSQSPSNKVTEKGKDVELRCDPISGHTALYWYRQSLGQGLEFLIYFQGNSAPDKSGLPSDRFSAERTGGSVSTLTIQRTQQEDSAVYLCASRPASGGGGYTFGSGTRLTVV.